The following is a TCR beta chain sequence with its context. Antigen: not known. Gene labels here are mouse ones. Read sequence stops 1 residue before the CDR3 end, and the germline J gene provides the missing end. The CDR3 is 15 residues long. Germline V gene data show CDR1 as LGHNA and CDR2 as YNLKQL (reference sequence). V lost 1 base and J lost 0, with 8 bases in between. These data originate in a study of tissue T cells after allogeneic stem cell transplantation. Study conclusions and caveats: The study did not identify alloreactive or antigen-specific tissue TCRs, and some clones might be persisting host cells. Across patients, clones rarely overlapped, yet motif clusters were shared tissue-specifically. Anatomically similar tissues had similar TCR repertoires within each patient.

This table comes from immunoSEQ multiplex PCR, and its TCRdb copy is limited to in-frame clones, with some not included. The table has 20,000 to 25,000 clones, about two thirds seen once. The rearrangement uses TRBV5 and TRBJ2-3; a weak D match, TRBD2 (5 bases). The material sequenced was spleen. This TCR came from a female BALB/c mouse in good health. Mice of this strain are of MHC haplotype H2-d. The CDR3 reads CASSQVGSSAETLYF. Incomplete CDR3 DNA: TGTGCCAGCAGCCAAGTGGGGTCTAGTGCAGAAACGCTGTAT.